The entry below gives a single TCR beta chain sequence along with its context. TCRdb's copy holds only in-frame clones and misses some; the assay was immunoSEQ multiplex PCR. The data show some 14,000 clones, approximately 80% seen once. The sample belongs to a study of early stage breast cancer tumors. On the study more broadly: Most invasive tumors, about 70% of the 16, were ER+/PR+/HER2-.

CDR1 is MNHEY and CDR2 is SVGAGI in the germline V gene. The trim removed 5 bases at V and 3 bases at J, leaving 4 bases unmatched. The CDR3 covers 13 residues. The sequencing sample was made of normal breast tissue next to the tumor. The chain combines TRBV6-5 with TRBJ2-7; 7 bases agree with TRBD2. This clonotype originated in a person aged 45-65 years with breast cancer. CDR3 in DNA: TGTGCCAGCAGTCACGGGGAGGGCTACGAGCAGTACTTC. Translating it yields CASSHGEGYEQYF.